This TCR beta chain came from a study of cytomegalovirus exposure and HLA in healthy donors. For the study at large: As released early, the data held some 85 million unique TCRs from HLA-typed donors. Most genotyped donors, around 78% of more than 300, had Caucasian-associated genetic ancestry.

A multiplex PCR was run with 60 Vbeta primers and 13 Jbeta primers. TCRdb's table, derived via immunoSEQ multiplex PCR, lists solely in-frame clones and lacks some. The sample lists roughly 130,000 clones, 74% occurring once. This clone came up a few times. The antigen is not known. Study conclusions and caveats: In an earlier analysis, most TCR beta V segments were productive about 87% or about 30% of the time. The study flagged 150 to 200 TCR beta chains as cytomegalovirus-associated.

The length of the CDR3 is 15 residues. The V and J ends lost 2 bases and 2 bases respectively, with 10 bases between them. Germline-derived CDR1 and CDR2 are MNHNS and SASEGT. The chain has TRBV6-1 and TRBJ1-3, with D possibly TRBD1 on 6 matching bases. The source is a woman aged 45 to 65 in good health and CMV-seropositive. Source material: PBMCs. The CDR3 spells CASSENRDAGNTIYF. The CDR3 DNA is TGTGCCAGCAGTGAAAACAGGGACGCTGGAAACACCATATATTTT.